The 29 T cell receptor beta chains below all came from one sample that was sequenced in a study of cytomegalovirus exposure and HLA in healthy donors. Primers included in the PCR were 60 Vbeta and 13 Jbeta primers. Produced via immunoSEQ multiplex PCR; TCRdb's table is partial and in-frame only. The table has 130,000 or so clones, 65% to 85% seen once; the top ten hold approximately 1.5%. What was sequenced was PBMCs. These receptors came from a woman aged 18-35 years in good health and CMV-seronegative.

The CDR3 nucleotides are TGTGCCTGGAGTCCACAGGGGGCAGCTGGCTACACCTTC. This translates into CAWSPQGAAGYTF. V and J are TRBV30 and TRBJ1-2, with TRBD1 matching over 9 bases. The CDR3 length is 13 residues. Germline trimming cut 2 bases from V and 7 bases from J; bases unmatched to any gene: 5. Germline CDR1 reads GTSNPN; CDR2 reads SVGIG (reference sequence).

The chain employs TRBV5-4 and TRBJ1-4, with 7 bases fitting TRBD1. In germline, CDR1 is SGHNT, CDR2 YYREEE (reference sequence). The CDR3 is 18 amino acids. Germline trimming cut 3 bases from V and 4 bases from J; bases unmatched to any gene: 15. The CDR3 loop reads CASSSGQAGGSSNEKLFF. The CDR3 DNA is TGTGCCAGCAGCTCCGGACAGGCGGGCGGATCGAGTAATGAAAAACTGTTTTTT.

CDR3 in amino acids: CASSPPTSGRPNEQFF. The CDR3 coding sequence is TGTGCCAGCAGCCCTCCGACTAGCGGGAGGCCCAATGAGCAGTTCTTC. The chain has TRBV7-2 and TRBJ2-1; 13 nucleotides line up with TRBD2. From germline, CDR1 is SGHTA and CDR2 FQGNSA. V shed 5 bases, J shed 6 bases, and the junction held 7 bases outside the gene matches. The CDR3 extends over 16 amino acids.

This clone was counted only a few times. The chain carries TRBV29-1 and TRBJ2-7; 8 bases align to TRBD1. CDR3 length equals 12 residues. Germline CDR1 and CDR2: SQVTM and ANQGSEA. With V trimmed by 6 bases and J by 2 bases, 3 bases remained unmatched. This chain's CDR3 is CSVGTGAYEQYF. For the CDR3, the DNA is TGCAGCGTCGGGACAGGTGCCTACGAGCAGTACTTC.

The genes are TRBV5-1 and TRBJ1-5; no firm D call. CDR1 and CDR2 (germline): SGHRS, YFSETQ. The ends were cut back, 2 bases at V and 0 bases at J, with 12 bases in the middle. This CDR3 comprises 16 residues. The DNA for the CDR3 is TGCGCCAGCAGCTTCTTACCGGGGAATAGCAATCAGCCCCAGCATTTT. It encodes CASSFLPGNSNQPQHF.

The rearrangement joins TRBV9 to TRBJ1-1; unclear D gene. V was trimmed by 0 bases and J by 7 bases, leaving 13 bases between them. In germline, CDR1 is SGDLS, CDR2 YYNGEE. This CDR3 has 14 amino acids. CDR3 sequence: CASSVDGNWNEAFF. Here the CDR3 DNA reads TGTGCCAGCAGCGTAGACGGGAATTGGAATGAAGCTTTCTTT.

This chain joins TRBV6-5 and TRBJ2-2; the match to TRBD1 covers 7 bases. The V and J ends lost 4 bases and 8 bases, in that order; junction bases with no gene match: 13. Germline V gene data show CDR1 as MNHEY and CDR2 as SVGAGI. This CDR3 contains 16 residues. The CDR3 DNA follows: TGTGCCAGCAGTTCCACCTTTGGGACAGAAGCTGGGGAGCTGTTTTTT. Residues: CASSSTFGTEAGELFF.

The chain has TRBV29-1 and TRBJ1-2; D unclear. Germline V gene lookup returns CDR1 SQVTM and CDR2 ANQGSEA. Trimming removed 7 bases at V and 4 bases at J, with 16 bases between. CDR3 length equals 13 residues. CDR3 in DNA: TGCAGCGACGTTCGGGGAATGGGCTATGGCTACACCTTC. Amino acids: CSDVRGMGYGYTF. The full variable domain, in which reference TRBV29-1 and TRBJ1-2 provide the parts outside the CDR3, is SAVISQKPSRDICQRGTSLTIQCQVDSQVTMMFWYRQQPGQSLTLIATANQGSEATYESGFVIDKFPISRPNLTFSTLTVSNMSPEDSSIYLCSDVRGMGYGYTFGSGTRLTVV.

The V call is TRBV5-1, the J call TRBJ2-1; D is unclear. V lost 1 base to trimming and J lost 7 bases, with 9 bases between them. CDR1 is SGHRS, CDR2 YFSETQ, per germline. CDR3 length: 13 amino acids. CDR3 coding DNA: TGCGCCAGCAGCTTGCCCTCTAGTAATGAGCAGTTCTTC. Translation: CASSLPSSNEQFF.

V usage is TRBV2 and J usage is TRBJ2-1; the D gene is possibly TRBD1 (5 bases). The CDR3 is 15 residues long. V lost 3 bases to trimming and J lost 1 base, with 10 bases between them. Germline CDR1 and CDR2: SNHLY and FYNNEI. CDR3 residues: CASSEGQGSYNEQFF. CDR3 nucleotide sequence: TGTGCCAGCAGTGAGGGGCAGGGTTCCTACAATGAGCAGTTCTTC.

The gene calls are TRBV5-4 and TRBJ2-5; a possible D gene is TRBD2 (6 bases). Germline CDR1 is SGHNT and CDR2 is YYREEE (reference sequence). The CDR3 sequence is 15 residues long. Trimming shortened V by 1 base and J by 4 bases, and 14 bases separated the two germline ends. CDR3 sequence: CASSLYGAGGETQYF. The CDR3 region has the DNA TGTGCCAGCAGCTTGTACGGGGCCGGGGGAGAGACCCAGTACTTC.

CDR3 nucleotide sequence: TGTGCCACCATTGAAGGCGGGAGGACTAACACCGGGGAGCTGTTTTTT. Its protein product is CATIEGGRTNTGELFF. V gene TRBV15 combines with J gene TRBJ2-2; 8 bases map to TRBD2. J was trimmed by 2 bases and V by 7 bases; bases with no gene match: 9. The germline V gene has CDR1 LNHNV and CDR2 YYDKDF (reference sequence). The CDR3 consists of 16 residues. Looking up the rest from reference TRBV15 and TRBJ2-2 gives the full variable domain: DAMVIQNPRYQVTQFGKPVTLSCSQTLNHNVMYWYQQKSSQAPKLLFHYYDKDFNNEADTPDNFQSRRPNTSFCFLDIRSPGLGDTAMYLCATIEGGRTNTGELFFGEGSRLTVL.

The chain recombines TRBV4-2 with TRBJ2-1; 9 bases agree with TRBD2. After removal of 0 bases from V and 4 bases from J, the junction contained 19 bases not matched to a gene. The germline V gene has CDR1 LGHNA and CDR2 YNFKEQ. The CDR3 has 21 amino acids. For the CDR3, the DNA is TGTGCCAGCAGCCAAGACGTCGGGCTAGCGGGGACCCTCGGCGGTTACAATGAGCAGTTCTTC. It is translated as CASSQDVGLAGTLGGYNEQFF.

The V call is TRBV4-2, the J call TRBJ1-1, with D unresolved. V was clipped by 1 base and J by 0 bases, with 9 bases between them. The CDR3 runs to 15 residues. The germline V gene encodes CDR1 LGHNA and CDR2 YNFKEQ. As DNA, the CDR3 is TGTGCCAGCAGCCAAGGGGTGACACTGAACACTGAAGCTTTCTTT. Translated, it gives CASSQGVTLNTEAFF.

This chain uses TRBV27 with TRBJ1-2, with D possibly TRBD1 on 6 matching bases. The CDR3 runs 14 residues. CDR1 and CDR2 (germline): MNHEY, SMNVEV (reference sequence). With 8 bases removed from V and 3 bases from J, the gap between germline ends came to 16 bases. CDR3: CASSPQGSHYGYTF. DNA for the CDR3: TGTGCCAGCTCACCTCAGGGGTCACACTATGGCTACACCTTC.

This chain connects TRBV10-3 to TRBJ1-1; unclear D gene. This CDR3 comprises 14 residues. Germline values: CDR1 ENHRY, CDR2 SYGVKD. Trimming stripped 4 bases from V and 4 bases from J, with 13 bases between. CDR3 sequence: CAISGGDLGTEAFF. The CDR3 DNA reads TGTGCCATCAGTGGAGGAGATTTGGGCACTGAAGCTTTCTTT.

The V and J genes are TRBV5-1 and TRBJ2-2; 11 bases match TRBD2. This CDR3 comprises 16 residues. Germline V CDR1 and CDR2: SGHRS, YFSETQ. The trim removed 1 base at V and 7 bases at J, leaving 6 bases unmatched. In nucleotides, the CDR3 is TGCGCCAGCAGCTTGACTAGCGGGAGTTTGTACGGGGAGCTGTTTTTT. This encodes CASSLTSGSLYGELFF.

The chain is built from TRBV9 and TRBJ2-1; D possibly corresponds to TRBD1 (6 bases). Between the trimmed V and J ends, which lost 5 bases and 7 bases, there was a span of 16 bases. This CDR3 spans 14 amino acids. Germline assignment: CDR1 SGDLS and CDR2 YYNGEE. CDR3 bases: TGTGCCAGCAGACCCGAAACAGGGCGGAATGAGCAGTTCTTC. Translated: CASRPETGRNEQFF.

This chain connects TRBV7-9 to TRBJ2-1; TRBD1 aligns across 7 bases. Germline V gives CDR1 SEHNR, CDR2 FQNEAQ (reference sequence). The CDR3 has 14 residues. Trimming removed 3 bases from V and 8 bases from J; junction bases left unmatched: 7. CDR3 region: CASSFLTGNYEQFF. The CDR3 DNA follows: TGTGCCAGCAGCTTCCTGACAGGGAACTATGAGCAGTTCTTC.

In its sample, this clone was seen a few times. The V gene is TRBV6-5, the J gene TRBJ1-1, with 8 bases fitting TRBD1. The length of the CDR3 is 12 residues. V lost 4 bases to trimming and J lost 8 bases; unmatched junction nucleotides: 3. Germline CDR1 is MNHEY and CDR2 is SVGAGI. The CDR3 DNA reads TGTGCCAGCAGTTCGGACAGGGTAGAAGCTTTCTTT. Amino acid sequence: CASSSDRVEAFF.

The chain couples TRBV6-1 to TRBJ2-2, with a weak D call TRBD1 (7 bases). V was clipped by 4 bases and J by 6 bases, with 18 bases between them. The CDR3 has 16 residues. Germline CDR1 MNHNS, CDR2 SASEGT. CDR3 nucleotide sequence: TGTGCCAGCAGTGTCCCTTACAGGGGAGGTCCCGGGGAGCTGTTTTTT. It yields the protein CASSVPYRGGPGELFF.

V gene TRBV7-8 combines with J gene TRBJ1-5; 8 bases fit TRBD1. The CDR3 is 15 amino acids. Per the germline V gene, CDR1 is SGHVS and CDR2 is FQNEAQ. The ends lost 4 bases at V and 6 bases at J; junction bases unmatched: 8. In DNA, the CDR3 is TGTGCCAGCAGCTCTACTCAGGGGGCGAGTCAGCCCCAGCATTTT. It is translated as CASSSTQGASQPQHF. The full variable domain, in which reference TRBV7-8 and TRBJ1-5 provide the parts outside the CDR3, is GAGVSQSPRYKVAKRGQDVALRCDPISGHVSLFWYQQALGQGPEFLTYFQNEAQLDKSGLPSDRFFAERPEGSVSTLKIQRTQQEDSAVYLCASSSTQGASQPQHFGDGTRLSIL.

This sequence joins TRBV5-1 and TRBJ2-1, with D possibly matching TRBD2 (5 bases). Germline lookup yields CDR1 SGHRS and CDR2 YFSETQ. The CDR3 sequence is 13 residues long. Trimming took off 3 bases at V and 8 bases at J, with 12 bases between the two ends. Written as DNA, the CDR3 is TGCGCCAGCAGCTACGTAGCGTCGGATGAGCAGTTCTTC. It yields the protein CASSYVASDEQFF.

The V gene is TRBV2, the J gene TRBJ2-2; D gene unclear. The CDR3 runs to 14 residues. The V and J ends lost 7 bases and 3 bases respectively, with 12 bases between them. Germline V gene lookup returns CDR1 SNHLY and CDR2 FYNNEI. The CDR3 nucleotides read TGTGCCAGCAATTACGAACGGGACACCGGGGAGCTGTTTTTT. Translation gives CASNYERDTGELFF. Together with reference TRBV2 and TRBJ2-2, the CDR3 gives the full variable domain: EPEVTQTPSHQVTQMGQEVILRCVPISNHLYFYWYRQILGQKVEFLVSFYNNEISEKSEIFDDQFSVERPDGSNFTLKIRSTKLEDSAMYFCASNYERDTGELFFGEGSRLTVL.

This chain uses TRBV2 with TRBJ2-7, with 11 bases identical to TRBD2. This CDR3 comprises 14 residues. With V trimmed by 6 bases and J by 7 bases, 8 bases remained unmatched. Germline V gives CDR1 SNHLY, CDR2 FYNNEI. The CDR3 DNA reads TGTGCCAGCAGCGCCTTAGCGGGAGGGGAAGAGCAGTACTTC. Protein product: CASSALAGGEEQYF.

V usage is TRBV19 and J usage is TRBJ2-1, with TRBD2 identical over 7 bases. CDR1 and CDR2 (germline): LNHDA, SQIVND (reference sequence). The CDR3 loop spans 15 amino acids. V shed 3 bases, J shed 9 bases, and the junction held 11 bases outside the gene matches. CDR3 nucleotides: TGTGCCAGTAGTATCAGGCGGGAGAGCTATGGTGAGCAGTTCTTC. It yields the protein CASSIRRESYGEQFF.

This clone was counted between two and nine times. The rearrangement uses TRBV10-3 and TRBJ2-6; possible D gene TRBD1, 6 bases. Looked up from germline, CDR1 is ENHRY and CDR2 is SYGVKD. Trimming took off 7 bases at V and 4 bases at J, with 11 bases between the two ends. This CDR3 is built from 14 residues. In DNA form, the CDR3 reads TGTGCCATCACAAGGACAGAAGGGGCCAACGTCCTGACTTTC. It yields the protein CAITRTEGANVLTF.

The chain is built from TRBV29-1 and TRBJ2-7; D call uncertain. The CDR3 covers 13 residues. The V and J ends lost 4 bases and 0 bases respectively, with 10 bases between them. The V gene's germline CDR1 is SQVTM and CDR2 ANQGSEA. The CDR3 reads CSVARSSSYEQYF. CDR3 sequence (DNA): TGCAGCGTTGCCCGGTCCTCCTCCTACGAGCAGTACTTC.

The V call is TRBV27, the J call TRBJ1-4, with TRBD1 matching over 7 bases. Germline V CDR1 and CDR2: MNHEY, SMNVEV (reference sequence). The length of the CDR3 is 15 residues. The trim removed 1 base at V and 8 bases at J, leaving 7 bases unmatched. The CDR3 DNA reads TGTGCCAGCAGTTTATGGAGAGGGGGCGGGGAAAAACTGTTTTTT. The encoded protein is CASSLWRGGGEKLFF.